This is a list of T cell receptor beta chains from one sample in a study of T cells after yellow fever vaccination. TCRdb reprocessed the 5' RACE reads with MiXCR, giving one entry per CDR3 protein. This sample has approximately 600,000 distinct CDR3 sequences, with 12% found just once. The sample in question was PBMCs, obtained on the day of the yellow fever booster vaccination. These receptors were obtained from a man in his thirties or forties who received the YFV17D yellow fever vaccine. The CDR3 runs from the conserved cysteine through the conserved F or W. Each record gives: clone size, V gene, D gene, J gene, CDR3 DNA, CDR3 protein. The D gene is left open where the match is weak. Clone size, where shown, is once, few, many, or a class for clones that have expanded.

size: many
V: TRBV5-1
D: .
J: TRBJ1-1
DNA: TGCGCCAGCAGCCGGACGGATACTAACACTGAAGCTTTCTTT
CDR3: CASSRTDTNTEAFF

size: .
V: TRBV2
D: .
J: TRBJ1-1
DNA: TGTGCCAGCAGTGGAGACAGCTCTGAAGCTTTCTTT
CDR3: CASSGDSSEAFF

size: .
V: TRBV20-1
D: .
J: TRBJ2-7
DNA: TGCAGTGCTAGAATAAGGGCCTCCTACGAGCAGTACTTC
CDR3: CSARIRASYEQYF

size: .
V: TRBV29-1
D: .
J: TRBJ2-1
DNA: TGCAGCGTTGACCAGGGGTCCTACAATGAGCAGTTCTTC
CDR3: CSVDQGSYNEQFF

size: few
V: TRBV29-1
D: TRBD1
J: TRBJ1-4
DNA: TGCAGCGTCCAGGACAGGGCCAATGAAAAACTGTTTTTT
CDR3: CSVQDRANEKLFF

size: .
V: TRBV19
D: .
J: TRBJ2-7
DNA: TGTGCCAGTAGTACCGACAGGTTCCCTCCCTACGAGCAGTACTTC
CDR3: CASSTDRFPPYEQYF

size: .
V: TRBV5-6
D: .
J: TRBJ2-7
DNA: TGTGCCATCAGCACCGGGCCCCTCTACGAGCAGTACTTC
CDR3: CAISTGPLYEQYF

size: .
V: TRBV30
D: .
J: TRBJ1-2
DNA: TGTGCCTGGAGTGGAATCAATTGGGGTGGCTACACCTTC
CDR3: CAWSGINWGGYTF

size: few
V: TRBV20-1
D: .
J: TRBJ1-3
DNA: TGCAGTTTGCCCGGGGCTGGAAACACCATATATTTT
CDR3: CSLPGAGNTIYF

size: few
V: TRBV18
D: .
J: TRBJ1-5
DNA: TGTGCCAGCTCACCCGACCAAGATCAGCCCCAGCATTTT
CDR3: CASSPDQDQPQHF

size: .
V: TRBV20-1
D: .
J: TRBJ1-5
DNA: TGCAGTGCCCGTAAGGCAGATCGCTATAGCAATCAGCCCCAGCATTTT
CDR3: CSARKADRYSNQPQHF

size: .
V: TRBV20-1
D: .
J: TRBJ2-7
DNA: TGCAGTGCTAGAAATAAGGAGAACTCCTACGAGCAGTACTTC
CDR3: CSARNKENSYEQYF

size: .
V: TRBV6-2/TRBV6-3
D: TRBD2
J: TRBJ2-1
DNA: TGTGCCAGCAGTTACTTGGGGGGGTACAATGAGCAGTTCTTC
CDR3: CASSYLGGYNEQFF

size: few
V: TRBV20-1
D: TRBD1
J: TRBJ2-7
DNA: TGCAGTGCCCACAGGGGGCCTTCCTCCTACGAGCAGTACTTC
CDR3: CSAHRGPSSYEQYF

size: .
V: TRBV2
D: TRBD2
J: TRBJ2-7
DNA: TGTGCCAGCAGTGTCTTGCGGGAGGAGTACGAGCAGTACTTC
CDR3: CASSVLREEYEQYF

size: .
V: TRBV9
D: TRBD1
J: TRBJ2-5
DNA: TGTGCCAGCAGCGTAGAGCCAGGGGGAGAGACCCAGTACTTC
CDR3: CASSVEPGGETQYF

size: .
V: TRBV7-9
D: TRBD2
J: TRBJ2-3
DNA: TGTGCCAGCAGCTACTGGACTAGCGGACGCACAGATACGCAGTATTTT
CDR3: CASSYWTSGRTDTQYF

size: .
V: TRBV11-2
D: TRBD2
J: TRBJ2-4
DNA: TGTGCCAGCAGAGGCGGGTCCCTACTAGCGGGGGACAAAAACATTCAGTACTTC
CDR3: CASRGGSLLAGDKNIQYF

size: .
V: TRBV20-1
D: .
J: TRBJ2-7
DNA: TGCAGTGCGATGCCGGGGTCGAAGTCCTACGAGCAGTACTTC
CDR3: CSAMPGSKSYEQYF

size: few
V: TRBV30
D: .
J: TRBJ1-4
DNA: TGTGCCTGGAGAGCTCCTGGGTGGAATGAAAAACTGTTTTTT
CDR3: CAWRAPGWNEKLFF

size: .
V: TRBV12-5
D: TRBD1
J: TRBJ2-7
DNA: TGTGCTAGTGGTTCCCCGACAGGGGGGACCTACGAGCAGTACTTC
CDR3: CASGSPTGGTYEQYF

size: .
V: TRBV2
D: .
J: TRBJ2-3
DNA: TGTGCCAGCAGTCTGATCGACTCAGATACGCAGTATTTT
CDR3: CASSLIDSDTQYF

size: few
V: TRBV20-1
D: .
J: TRBJ2-7
DNA: TGCAGTGCAATCCGGGAAGGGTCCTACGAGCAGTACTTC
CDR3: CSAIREGSYEQYF

size: few
V: TRBV20-1
D: TRBD2
J: TRBJ2-3
DNA: TGCAGTACGTTGATCCGGGAGGGGCAGTATTTT
CDR3: CSTLIREGQYF

size: .
V: TRBV7-8
D: .
J: TRBJ2-7
DNA: TGTGCCAGCAGCCGCTCCTGGGACACATTACCCTACGAGCAGTACTTC
CDR3: CASSRSWDTLPYEQYF

size: .
V: TRBV20-1
D: TRBD1
J: TRBJ2-7
DNA: TGCAGTGCCAAAACCGGAATGGACAGGGCTATCTTC
CDR3: CSAKTGMDRAIF

size: .
V: TRBV5-6
D: .
J: TRBJ1-2
DNA: TGTGCCAGCAGCTGGGGGGCTCCCTATGGCTACACCTTC
CDR3: CASSWGAPYGYTF

size: .
V: TRBV7-2
D: TRBD2
J: TRBJ2-3
DNA: TGTGCCAGCACCTTTATGGGGGGGAAGACGCAGTATTTT
CDR3: CASTFMGGKTQYF

size: few
V: TRBV20-1
D: .
J: TRBJ1-6
DNA: TGCAGTGCTAGCGCCCATGGGGGGTATAATTCACCCCTCCACTTT
CDR3: CSASAHGGYNSPLHF

size: few
V: TRBV12-3/TRBV12-4
D: .
J: TRBJ1-2
DNA: TGTGCCAGCAGTTTAGGGGAAGGATTCTATGGCTACACCTTC
CDR3: CASSLGEGFYGYTF

size: .
V: TRBV19
D: .
J: TRBJ1-1
DNA: TGTGCCAGTAGGGAAGCAACCAACACTGAAGCTTTCTTT
CDR3: CASREATNTEAFF

size: .
V: TRBV3-1
D: .
J: TRBJ2-1
DNA: TGTGCCAGCAGTCATAGGGGCGCGCTCAATGAGCAGTTCTTC
CDR3: CASSHRGALNEQFF

size: .
V: TRBV5-6
D: .
J: TRBJ2-1
DNA: TGTGCCAGCAGCTTGTTTCGCCGCCGACCGGGCGGGGATATTGGATACAATGAGCAGTTCTTC
CDR3: CASSLFRRRPGGDIGYNEQFF

size: few
V: TRBV5-1
D: .
J: TRBJ1-1
DNA: TGCGCCAGCAGCTTGGGGGCAGTACAGAACACTGAAGCTTTCTTT
CDR3: CASSLGAVQNTEAFF

size: few
V: TRBV29-1
D: .
J: TRBJ1-1
DNA: TGCAGCGGTGGGACACCGACCTACGAGAACACTGAAGCTTTCTTT
CDR3: CSGGTPTYENTEAFF

size: few
V: TRBV5-5
D: .
J: TRBJ2-7
DNA: TGTGCCAGCAGCTCCACTAGGGATCCCTACGAGCAGTACTTC
CDR3: CASSSTRDPYEQYF

size: many
V: TRBV1
D: .
J: TRBJ2-6
DNA: TGCACCAGCAGCCAAGATAAAAGAAGGGGTGGGGCCAACGTCCTGACTTTC
CDR3: CTSSQDKRRGGANVLTF

size: .
V: TRBV20-1
D: TRBD1
J: TRBJ2-3
DNA: TGCAGTGCATCCGAGGGGGCTAACCTTAGCACAGATACGCAGTATTTT
CDR3: CSASEGANLSTDTQYF

size: few
V: TRBV4-3
D: .
J: TRBJ2-1
DNA: TGCGCCAGCAGCCAAGACCGGCAGGGGTTCTACAATGAGCAGTTCTTC
CDR3: CASSQDRQGFYNEQFF

size: few
V: TRBV27
D: TRBD1
J: TRBJ1-5
DNA: TGTGCCAGCAGCGACACCGGGACAGGGGGCGATCAGCCCCAGCATTTT
CDR3: CASSDTGTGGDQPQHF

size: .
V: TRBV4-2
D: .
J: TRBJ2-1
DNA: TGTGCCAGCAGCCAAGATGCCCTCTGGGACCTCAATGAGCAGTTCTTC
CDR3: CASSQDALWDLNEQFF

size: many
V: TRBV7-6
D: .
J: TRBJ2-5
DNA: TGTGCCAGCAGCTTAGGGGTCGGCGAGACCCAGTACTTC
CDR3: CASSLGVGETQYF

size: many
V: TRBV24-1
D: .
J: TRBJ1-2
DNA: TGTGCCACCAGCTCCGATAGGACGGGCTATGGCTACACCTTC
CDR3: CATSSDRTGYGYTF